Listed below are T cell receptor beta chains from one sample, sequenced in a study of T cells in localized non-small cell lung cancer. Measured with immunoSEQ multiplex PCR; TCRdb has only the in-frame clones, and not every one. The repertoire holds tens of thousands of clones, with 70% to 90% as singletons. Sequencing was performed on peripheral blood, taken before any cancer treatment. The receptor set was obtained from a male donor at least 60 years old with stage III squamous cell lung carcinoma. The CDR3 runs from the conserved cysteine through the conserved F or W. A D gene is named only where the DNA matches it firmly.

>TRBV9|NA|TRBJ2-1
TGTGCCAGCAGCGTAGCTATGTACTCGGCGGGTCGCTACAATGAGCAGTTCTTC
CASSVAMYSAGRYNEQFF
>TRBV7-3|NA|TRBJ2-3
TGTGCCAGCAGCTTTAATCCCCCCCATCCCCTTACCGCAGATACGCAGTATTTT
CASSFNPPHPLTADTQYF
>TRBV4-2|NA|TRBJ2-7
TGTGCCAGCAGCCCCCTCCAGGGTCGCTACGAGCAGTACTTC
CASSPLQGRYEQYF
>TRBV4-1|NA|TRBJ1-5
TGCGCCAGCAGCCAAGTGGGAGGGCGGGATAGAAATCAGCCCCAGCATTTT
CASSQVGGRDRNQPQHF
>TRBV7-9|NA|TRBJ2-7
TGTGCCAGCAGTCAAGGTTACGGGGGAGACTACGAGCAGTACTTC
CASSQGYGGDYEQYF
>TRBV5-1|NA|TRBJ1-3
TGCGCCAGCAGCAAGGGACGGCCAGACTCTGGAAACACCATATATTTT
CASSKGRPDSGNTIYF
>TRBV7-2|NA|TRBJ2-5
TGTGCCAGCAGCTCTAAGACCCAGTACTTC
CASSSKTQYF
>TRBV4-3|TRBD1|TRBJ2-1
TGCGCCAGCAGCCAGGGACAGGGAATCTACAATGAGCAGTTCTTC
CASSQGQGIYNEQFF
>TRBV11-1|TRBD1|TRBJ1-2
TGTGCCAGCAGCTCGGGTCCCGGGACAGGGACCTATGGCTACACCTTC
CASSSGPGTGTYGYTF
>TRBV9|NA|TRBJ2-2
TGTGCCAGCAGCGTAGGATCGGGACTTTCACCCGGGGAGCTGTTTTTT
CASSVGSGLSPGELFF